This T cell receptor (beta chain) emerged from a study of blood T cell repertoires in COVID-19. Study details: Whether acute or convalescent, the COVID-19 samples came from the United States, Italy and Spain. In each case, the material was cDNA or gDNA derived from T cells, B-cell-depleted T cells, or PBMCs.

As regards this clone: One end of the junction is discordant with germline, which a read error may explain.

The data were produced by immunoSEQ multiplex PCR, yet TCRdb's version contains in-frame clones alone and is incomplete. The sample comprises around 64,000 clones, about 75% of which are singletons, and around half rests with the top ten. Participants spanned ages about 18 to 90 years and resided in 20 to 25 US areas. Exposed participants encountered a COVID-19 case during the 2 weeks preceding study entry. Germline V gene sequence: CDR1 SGHTA, CDR2 FQGNSA. This CDR3 comprises 16 residues. Input material: PBMCs or T cells enriched from blood (not recorded which). The source of this sequence is a woman aged 55-75 years who had been exposed to COVID-19. The J gene is TRBJ2-3, the V gene TRBV7-2; 11 bases agree with TRBD2. As DNA, the CDR3 is TGTGCCAGCAGTTTAGCGGGAGGGCCGAGGACAGATACGCAGTATTTT. Its protein product is CASSLAGGPRTDTQYF.